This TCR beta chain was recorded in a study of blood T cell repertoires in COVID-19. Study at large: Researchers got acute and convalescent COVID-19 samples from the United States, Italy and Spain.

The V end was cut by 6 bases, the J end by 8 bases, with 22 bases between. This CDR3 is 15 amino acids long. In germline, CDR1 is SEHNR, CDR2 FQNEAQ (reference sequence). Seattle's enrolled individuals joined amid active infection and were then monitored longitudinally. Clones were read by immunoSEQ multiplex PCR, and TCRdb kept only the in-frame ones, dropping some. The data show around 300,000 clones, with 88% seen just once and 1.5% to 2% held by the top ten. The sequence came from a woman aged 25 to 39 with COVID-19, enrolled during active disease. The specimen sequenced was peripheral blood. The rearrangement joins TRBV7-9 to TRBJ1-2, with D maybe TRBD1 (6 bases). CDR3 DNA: TGTGCCAGCAGAGGATATGGGGGCTTAGGATGGGGCTACACCTTC. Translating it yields CASRGYGGLGWGYTF.